The T cell receptor (beta chain) under discussion was sequenced for a study of T cells after yellow fever vaccination. At the level of the study: Libraries from low-cell-number fractions were prepared with the SMART-Seq v4 Ultra Low Input RNA kit.

Trimming removed 4 bases from V and 4 bases from J, with 16 bases in between. The CDR3 has 15 residues. CDR1 and CDR2 (germline): LGHNA, YSLEER. This clonotype came up a few times. TCRdb reanalysed the 5' RACE reads using MiXCR and keeps one entry per CDR3 protein. The sample records about 630,000 distinct CDR3 sequences, about 12% being singletons. This material consisted of PBMCs, taken on the day of the yellow fever booster vaccination. The origin of this receptor is a man aged 25 to 45 who received the YFV17D yellow fever vaccine. This chain uses TRBV4-3 with TRBJ1-1; D is unclear. Here the CDR3 DNA reads TGCGCCAGCAGCCTCCACTACCCGGTAGTCACTGAAGCTTTCTTT. Translated, it gives CASSLHYPVVTEAFF.